These T cell receptor beta chains were read from a single sample in a study of early T cells in non-severe SARS-CoV-2 infection. TCRdb passed the 5' RACE reads through MiXCR, listing each CDR3 protein once. The table records some 40,000 distinct CDR3 sequences, roughly 5.3% of them present only once. Material for sequencing was whole blood. These receptors were taken from an adult who was a healthcare worker with PCR-confirmed SARS-CoV-2 infection or an uninfected control (not recorded which). CDR3s leave out the opening cysteine and the closing phenylalanine or tryptophan. The order of the fields is clone size, V gene, CDR3 protein. Clone size is shown for a subset of rows, as once, few, many or a class of expanded clone.

>.|TRBV7-2
ASSSSGIQETQY
>many|TRBV5-4
VSAGTGELAALYNEQF
>many|TRBV30
ACSWGLAVTQY
>many|TRBV2
ASRKGRNYGYT
>many|TRBV6-5
ASSYSPSGYEQY
>many|TRBV24-1
ATSDGRGPYNEQF
>many|TRBV29-1
SVGGQGTDTQY
>many|TRBV11-3
ASSQKTDLDGQPQH
>many|TRBV10-3
AISRGGLNTEAF
>many|TRBV21-1
ASSSVPAYAEAF
>many|TRBV10-3
AISEFTGHGYT
>many|TRBV7-6
ASSLMGQQETQY
>many|TRBV6-5
ASSYSEYLRHEQY
>many|TRBV19
ASSARALDPYGYT
>many|TRBV20-1
SAREGLEFTVEQY
>many|TRBV24-1
ATSGGRAYNEQF
>many|TRBV5-1
ASSSGGTGSYEQY
>many|TRBV7-9
ASSLDNTDEQF
>many|TRBV11-2
ASSQGQLYEQY
>many|TRBV5-4
ASSPTLAGTYEQY
>many|TRBV28
ASRQGQGGKPQH
>many|TRBV20-1
SARERGRETQY
>many|TRBV5-4
ASSPRVGTGLHEQY
>many|TRBV7-2
ASSLAGGQGFEQY
>many|TRBV10-2
ASALGAGGYNEQF
>few|TRBV20-1
SARDPKGVGTDTQY
>few|TRBV20-1
SAGRGRTSYNEQF
>.|TRBV7-2
ASSLFWDRAGTEAF
>many|TRBV27
ASSSQVSSYNEQF
>many|TRBV6-5
ASSYQPTNYGYT
>.|TRBV20-1
SARVFGYYEQY
>many|TRBV28
ASSFVGNQETQY
>few|TRBV29-1
SDLRRGGNEQF
>many|TRBV4-2
ASSQAGTAGLLSDTQY
>many|TRBV10-3
AISESTVGYT
>many|TRBV5-1
ASSLQGDTEAF
>many|TRBV29-1
SVVLGITYEQY
>many|TRBV19
ASRTGADTQY
>medium-sized|TRBV28
ASSEDGNTIY
>many|TRBV12-3/TRBV12-4
ASSLKDSGGLF
>many|TRBV7-6
ASSSSFANTIY
>few|TRBV24-1
ATGLAGASEQY
>many|TRBV5-1
ASNKLASSYNEQF
>.|TRBV20-1
SASRQGTEAF
>.|TRBV6-6
ASSYQGAFTGELF
>many|TRBV12-3/TRBV12-4
ASSDTGTGGYEQY
>.|TRBV3-1
ASSQWRHNEQF
>many|TRBV19
ASSIGGTAGEQY
>many|TRBV7-8
ASSSRTGVNSPLH
>many|TRBV7-8
ASSYRTWGTDTQY
>many|TRBV10-3
AIRTGPQETQY
>few|TRBV6-2/TRBV6-3
ASSYTAGGANIQY
>few|TRBV7-2
ASSQVGETQY